The present entry profiles one TCR beta chain with its context. Sequencing was performed with immunoSEQ multiplex PCR; in TCRdb, only in-frame clones are kept and a portion is missing. The data contain about 34,000 clones, around 97% of them singletons. The data were taken from a study of T cells in tuberculosis. Germline-derived CDR1 and CDR2 are MNHNS and SASEGT. Unmatched junction bases numbered 5, after V lost 7 bases and J lost 4 bases. This CDR3 is built from 14 residues. The sequenced sample consisted of PBMCs. The J gene is TRBJ2-5, the V gene TRBV6-1; 11 bases are shared with TRBD2. This clonotype was obtained from a donor aged 10 to 29 with latent tuberculosis or without tuberculosis infection. CDR3 sequence: CASIWTSGLETQYF. The CDR3 DNA sequence: TGTGCCAGCATCTGGACTAGCGGGCTAGAGACCCAGTACTTC.